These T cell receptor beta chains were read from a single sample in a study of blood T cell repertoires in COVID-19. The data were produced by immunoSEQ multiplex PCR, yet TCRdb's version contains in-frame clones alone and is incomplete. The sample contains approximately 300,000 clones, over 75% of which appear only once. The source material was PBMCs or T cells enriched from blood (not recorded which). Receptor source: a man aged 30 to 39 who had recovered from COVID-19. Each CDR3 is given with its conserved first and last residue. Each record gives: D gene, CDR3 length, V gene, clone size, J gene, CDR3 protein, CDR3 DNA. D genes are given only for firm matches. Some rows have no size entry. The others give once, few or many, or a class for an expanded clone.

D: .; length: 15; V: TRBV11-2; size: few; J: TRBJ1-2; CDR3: CASSSPDRGDYGYTF; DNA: TGTGCCAGCAGCTCCCCTGACCGGGGGGACTATGGCTACACCTTC
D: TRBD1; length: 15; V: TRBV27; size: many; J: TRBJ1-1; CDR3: CASSPEDRRNTEAFF; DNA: TGTGCCAGCAGTCCGGAGGACAGGCGGAACACTGAAGCTTTCTTT
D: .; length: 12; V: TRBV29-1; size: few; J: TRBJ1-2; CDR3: CSAVDRNYGYTF; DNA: TGCAGCGCCGTTGACAGGAATTATGGCTACACCTTC
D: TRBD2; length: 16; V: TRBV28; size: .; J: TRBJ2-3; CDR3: CASSPATSGGLNTQYF; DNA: TGTGCCAGCAGTCCAGCGACTAGCGGGGGGTTAAATACGCAGTATTTT
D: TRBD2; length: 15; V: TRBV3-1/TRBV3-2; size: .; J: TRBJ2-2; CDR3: CATSLGGGNTGELFF; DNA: TGTGCCACCAGCCTTGGGGGGGGGAACACCGGGGAGCTGTTTTTT
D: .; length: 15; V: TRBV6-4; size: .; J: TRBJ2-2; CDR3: CASSEASLNTGELFF; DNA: TGTGCCAGCAGTGAAGCTAGCCTGAACACCGGGGAGCTGTTTTTT
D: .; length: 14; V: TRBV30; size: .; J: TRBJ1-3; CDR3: CAAQRGNSGNTIYF; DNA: TGTGCCGCGCAAAGGGGGAACTCTGGAAACACCATATATTTT
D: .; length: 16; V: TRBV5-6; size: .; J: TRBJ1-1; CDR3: CASSSPRGSSKAEAFF; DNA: TGTGCCAGCAGCTCCCCTAGGGGGTCTAGTAAGGCTGAAGCTTTCTTT
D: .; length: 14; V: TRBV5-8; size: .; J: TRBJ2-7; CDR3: CASSLVAAPYEQYF; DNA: TGTGCCAGCAGCTTGGTCGCAGCGCCCTACGAGCAGTACTTC
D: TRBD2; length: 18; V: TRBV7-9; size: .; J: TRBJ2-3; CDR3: CASSLSLAGGPTFDTQYF; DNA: TGTGCCAGCAGCTTATCACTAGCGGGGGGTCCTACGTTCGATACGCAGTATTTT
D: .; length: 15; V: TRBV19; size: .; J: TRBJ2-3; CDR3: CASSIGRGHTDTQYF; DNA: TGTGCCAGTAGTATCGGCAGGGGCCACACAGATACGCAGTATTTT
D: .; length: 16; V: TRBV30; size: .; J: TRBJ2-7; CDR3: CAWSVGELLRPYEQYF; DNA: TGTGCCTGGAGTGTAGGGGAACTTCTGCGGCCCTACGAGCAGTACTTC
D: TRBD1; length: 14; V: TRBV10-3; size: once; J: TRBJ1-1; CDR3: CAISFGQGKAEAFF; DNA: TGTGCCATCAGTTTCGGACAGGGAAAGGCTGAAGCTTTCTTT
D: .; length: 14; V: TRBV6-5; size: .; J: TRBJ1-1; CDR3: CASSRPRGDTEAFF; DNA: TGTGCCAGCAGCCGACCCAGGGGAGACACTGAAGCTTTCTTT
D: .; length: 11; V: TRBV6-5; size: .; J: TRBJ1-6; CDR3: CASNFSPPLHF; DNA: TGTGCCAGCAACTTCTCTCCACCCCTCCACTTT
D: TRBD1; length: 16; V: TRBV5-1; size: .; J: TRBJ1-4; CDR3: CASSLDGQGRQGKLFF; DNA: TGCGCCAGCAGCTTGGACGGACAGGGAAGACAAGGAAAACTGTTTTTT
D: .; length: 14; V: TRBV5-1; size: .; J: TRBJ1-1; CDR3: CASSFDSMNTEAFF; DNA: TGCGCCAGCAGCTTTGACAGCATGAACACTGAAGCTTTCTTT
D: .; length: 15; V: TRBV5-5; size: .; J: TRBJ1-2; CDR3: CASSLVSGRAYGYTF; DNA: TGTGCCAGCAGCTTGGTTTCAGGGCGTGCCTATGGCTACACCTTC
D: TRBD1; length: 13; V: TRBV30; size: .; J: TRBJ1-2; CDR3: CAWGQGRSYRYTF; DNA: TGTGCCTGGGGACAGGGGCGTTCGTATAGATACACCTTC
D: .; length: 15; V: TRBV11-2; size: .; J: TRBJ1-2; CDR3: CASSRPRDTPYGYTF; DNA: TGTGCCAGCAGCCGCCCTCGGGACACACCCTATGGCTACACCTTC
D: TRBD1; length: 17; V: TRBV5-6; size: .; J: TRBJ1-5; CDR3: CASSLGNRGLSNQPQHF; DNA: TGTGCCAGCAGCTTGGGTAACAGGGGGCTGAGCAATCAGCCCCAGCATTTT
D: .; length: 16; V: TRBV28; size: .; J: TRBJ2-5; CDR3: CASSPLRGSGEETQYF; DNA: TGTGCCAGCAGTCCTCTAAGGGGTAGCGGTGAAGAGACCCAGTACTTC
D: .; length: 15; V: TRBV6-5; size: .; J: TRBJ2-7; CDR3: CASIYLVGGQYEQYF; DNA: TGTGCCAGCATTTACCTCGTCGGGGGGCAGTACGAGCAGTACTTC
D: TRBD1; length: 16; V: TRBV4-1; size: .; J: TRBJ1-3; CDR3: CASSQVGGGGRNTIYF; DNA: TGCGCCAGCAGCCAAGTCGGAGGGGGCGGAAGAAACACCATATATTTT
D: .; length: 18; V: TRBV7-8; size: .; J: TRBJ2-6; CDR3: CASSSRGQIYSGANVLTF; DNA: TGTGCCAGCAGCAGCAGGGGTCAAATATACTCTGGGGCCAACGTCCTGACTTTC
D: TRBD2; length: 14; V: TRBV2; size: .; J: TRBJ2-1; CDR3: CAGKTSAFYNEQFF; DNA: TGTGCCGGAAAAACTAGCGCCTTTTACAATGAGCAGTTCTTC
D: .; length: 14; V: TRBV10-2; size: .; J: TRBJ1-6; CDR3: CASTDRSYNSPLHF; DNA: TGCGCCAGTACCGACAGGTCCTATAATTCACCCCTCCACTTT
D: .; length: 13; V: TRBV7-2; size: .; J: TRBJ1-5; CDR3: CASSFGAKQPQHF; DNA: TGTGCCAGCAGCTTTGGAGCGAAACAGCCCCAGCATTTT
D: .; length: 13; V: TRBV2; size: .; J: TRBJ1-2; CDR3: CASSGQGHYGYTF; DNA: TGTGCCAGCAGCGGCCAGGGGCACTATGGCTACACCTTC
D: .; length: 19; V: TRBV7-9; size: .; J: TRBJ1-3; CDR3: CASSPKLGETGRSGNTIYF; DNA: TGTGCCAGCAGCCCAAAGTTAGGGGAGACAGGACGCTCTGGAAACACCATATATTTT
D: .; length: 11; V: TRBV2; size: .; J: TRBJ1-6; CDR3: CASSENSPLHF; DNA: TGTGCCAGCAGCGAGAATTCACCCCTCCACTTT
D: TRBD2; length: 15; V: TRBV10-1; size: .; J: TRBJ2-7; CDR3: CASSESGGLGGEQYF; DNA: TGCGCCAGCAGTGAGTCGGGGGGACTAGGAGGCGAGCAGTACTTC
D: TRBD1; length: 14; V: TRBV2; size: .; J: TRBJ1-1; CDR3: CASRGTALNTEAFF; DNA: TGTGCCAGCAGGGGGACAGCCTTGAACACTGAAGCTTTCTTT
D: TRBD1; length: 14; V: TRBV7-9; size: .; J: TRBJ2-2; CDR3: CASSLGQGSTELFF; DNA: TGTGCCAGCAGCTTAGGACAGGGGTCTACGGAGCTGTTTTTT